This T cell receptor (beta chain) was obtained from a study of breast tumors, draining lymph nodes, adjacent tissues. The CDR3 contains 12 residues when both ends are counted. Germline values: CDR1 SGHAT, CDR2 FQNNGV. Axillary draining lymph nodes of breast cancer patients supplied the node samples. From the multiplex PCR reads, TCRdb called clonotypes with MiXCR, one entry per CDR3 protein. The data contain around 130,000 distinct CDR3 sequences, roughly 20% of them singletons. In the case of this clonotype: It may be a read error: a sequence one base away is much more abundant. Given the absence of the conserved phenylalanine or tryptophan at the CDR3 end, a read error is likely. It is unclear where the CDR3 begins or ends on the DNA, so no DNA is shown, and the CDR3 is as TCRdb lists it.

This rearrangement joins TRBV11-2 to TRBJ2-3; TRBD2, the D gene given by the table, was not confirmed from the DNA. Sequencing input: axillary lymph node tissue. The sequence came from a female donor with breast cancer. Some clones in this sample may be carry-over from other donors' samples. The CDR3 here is CASSPEGLLTYL.